The sequence of this TCR beta chain was determined in a study of CD8+ T cells in alopecia areata. Study in general: It was 6 to 18 months of tofacitinib, and then there were 6 months off drug. Whole-study findings and limits: Sequences from scalp samples also cover resident alphabeta T cells of normal skin. For patients receiving tofacitinib, scalp clonality and expanded CD8+ clones among the top 100 significantly decreased.

Sequencing templates came from extracted RNA that was reverse transcribed into cDNA. Data came from immunoSEQ multiplex PCR; TCRdb stores just in-frame clones and leaves some out. This sample has 100,000 or so clones, with around 60% found just once. As for treatment: oral pan-JAK inhibitor, 5-10 mg twice daily. Concerning this clone: Its target is unknown.

With 5 bases clipped from V and 6 bases from J, the junction kept 6 bases outside the gene matches. The CDR3 runs 15 residues. CDR1 SEHNR and CDR2 FQNEAQ come from the germline V gene (reference sequence). The V call is TRBV7-9, the J call TRBJ2-1; 11 bases are shared with TRBD1. This receptor was obtained from a human donor with alopecia areata. The sequenced sample was CD8+ T cells sorted from blood, obtained at approximately week 60, from a patient treated with tofacitinib. The CDR3, as DNA: TGTGCCAGCAGCAAAACCGGGACAGGGGGCAATGAGCAGTTCTTC. This translates into CASSKTGTGGNEQFF.